This entry lists 10 T cell receptor beta chains sequenced from one sample in a study of blood T cell repertoires in COVID-19. Clones were sequenced by immunoSEQ multiplex PCR, and TCRdb holds only the in-frame ones, with some missing. The sample gives roughly 55,000 clones, around 79% of which show up once; about 3.5% is in the top ten. Material for sequencing was peripheral blood. These TCRs come from a man aged 55 to 70 with acute or convalescent COVID-19.

This clone appeared once. The chain joins TRBV19 to TRBJ1-1; D perhaps matches TRBD1 (6 bases). With 7 bases removed from V and 5 bases from J, the gap between germline ends came to 17 bases. The CDR3 sequence is 14 residues long. Germline loops: CDR1 LNHDA, CDR2 SQIVND (reference sequence). The DNA of the CDR3 is TGTGCCAGTAAAACACAGGGTATGGCGACTGAAGCTTTCTTT. This sequence encodes CASKTQGMATEAFF.

The CDR3 region is CASSPGGAGGIYGYTF. The CDR3 DNA follows: TGCGCCAGCAGCCCAGGTGGGGCAGGGGGCATCTATGGCTACACCTTC. The chain is built from TRBV4-1 and TRBJ1-2; TRBD1 matches at 8 bases. J lost 4 bases, V lost 4 bases, and 11 bases had no gene match. Germline V CDR1 and CDR2: MGHRA, YSYEKL. The CDR3 loop spans 16 amino acids.

This clone was seen a handful of times. This chain links TRBV24-1 with TRBJ1-5; D is possibly TRBD1 (6 bases). Germline V gene data show CDR1 as KGHDR and CDR2 as SFDVKD. Deletions cut 9 bases from V and 1 base from J, with 15 bases between. The CDR3 is made up of 15 amino acids. The CDR3 region is CATGYRDLSNQPQHF. CDR3 nucleotide sequence: TGTGCCACCGGCTACAGGGATCTGAGCAATCAGCCCCAGCATTTT.

This chain connects TRBV11-1 to TRBJ2-1, with 9 bases identical to TRBD1. The CDR3 is 13 residues long. The V segment lost 6 bases and the J segment 14 bases; nucleotides outside the gene matches: 11. Germline V gene lookup returns CDR1 SGHAT and CDR2 FQDESV (reference sequence). The CDR3 loop reads CASSLQGGTGKFF. CDR3 coding DNA: TGTGCCAGCAGTCTTCAAGGTGGGACAGGGAAGTTCTTC.

This clone was seen only a few times. The chain is built from TRBV5-1 and TRBJ1-1, with TRBD1 matching over 10 bases. The CDR3 is 15 residues long. Germline CDR1 and CDR2: SGHRS and YFSETQ. The J segment lost 1 base and the V segment lost 7 bases, leaving 7 bases of the junction unmatched. The CDR3 nucleotides are TGCGCCAGCGCGGCGGGACAGGGGACGAACACTGAAGCTTTCTTT. Its translation: CASAAGQGTNTEAFF.

CDR3 sequence reads: CASRGQGASFGNQPQHF. In DNA form, the CDR3 reads TGTGCCAGTAGGGGACAGGGGGCTTCATTTGGGAATCAGCCCCAGCATTTT. V usage is TRBV19 and J usage is TRBJ1-5; 12 nucleotides match TRBD1. The CDR3 covers 17 residues. V lost 6 bases, J lost 4 bases, and 10 bases stayed unmatched. Per the germline V gene, CDR1 is LNHDA and CDR2 is SQIVND (reference sequence). Variable domain in full (rest from reference TRBV19 and TRBJ1-5): DGGITQSPKYLFRKEGQNVTLSCEQNLNHDAMYWYRQDPGQGLRLIYYSQIVNDFQKGDIAEGYSVSREKKESFPLTVTSAQKNPTAFYLCASRGQGASFGNQPQHFGDGTRLSIL.

The chain recombines TRBV18 with TRBJ1-3, with 12 bases lining up with TRBD1. CDR3 length equals 18 residues. Germline lookup yields CDR1 KGHSH and CDR2 LQKENI. The junction had 10 bases not matched to a gene; V was cut back by 3 bases and J by 4 bases. CDR3 sequence (DNA): TGTGCCAGCTCACCGAGTCCGGGACAGGGGGCGCAAGGAAACACCATATATTTT. Protein: CASSPSPGQGAQGNTIYF. The whole variable domain, remainder taken from reference TRBV18 and TRBJ1-3, is NAGVMQNPRHLVRRRGQEARLRCSPMKGHSHVYWYRQLPEEGLKFMVYLQKENIIDESGMPKERFSAEFPKEGPSILRIQQVVRGDSAAYFCASSPSPGQGAQGNTIYFGEGSWLTVV.

This chain connects TRBV28 to TRBJ2-7, with D uncertain. Germline assignment: CDR1 MDHEN and CDR2 SYDVKM. The CDR3 totals 14 residues. Trimming left V 6 bases short and J 0 bases short, with 12 bases between. The CDR3 DNA is TGTGCCAGCAGAAGCCCTTCCGGCTCCTACGAGCAGTACTTC. It encodes CASRSPSGSYEQYF.

In regard to this clone: At one end the junction does not follow the germline gene, possibly because of a read error. V gene TRBV18 combines with J gene TRBJ1-2, with D unclear. The CDR3 has 15 amino acids. The germline CDR1 and CDR2 sequences are KGHSH and LQKENI. This chain's CDR3 is CASSPPEGIRLRFAF. The CDR3 coding sequence is TGTGCCAGCTCACCACCGGAGGGAATAAGGTTAAGATTCGCCTTC.

In this sample, this clone turned up a few times. V usage is TRBV5-6 and J usage is TRBJ2-3; D gene uncertain. This CDR3 comprises 18 residues. V dropped 4 bases and J dropped 0 bases, with 21 bases sitting between them. Germline-derived CDR1 and CDR2 are SGHDT and YYEEEE. CDR3 DNA: TGTGCCAGCAGCCCTCTGGGCCTTACCCTCTCCAGCACAGATACGCAGTATTTT. This codes for CASSPLGLTLSSTDTQYF.